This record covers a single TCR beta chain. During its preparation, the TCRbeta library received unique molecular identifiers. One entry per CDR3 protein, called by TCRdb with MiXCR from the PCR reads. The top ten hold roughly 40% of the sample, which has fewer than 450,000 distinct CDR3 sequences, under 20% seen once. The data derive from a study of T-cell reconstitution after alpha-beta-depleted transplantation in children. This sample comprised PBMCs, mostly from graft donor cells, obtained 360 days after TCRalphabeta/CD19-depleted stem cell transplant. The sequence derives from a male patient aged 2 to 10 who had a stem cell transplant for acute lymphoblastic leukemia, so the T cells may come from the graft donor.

The CDR3 here is CATSRIEGLAGWEQYF. The CDR3 bases are TGTGCCACCAGCAGAATTGAGGGGCTAGCGGGATGGGAGCAGTACTTC. The V call is TRBV15, the J call TRBJ2-7, with 9 bases aligning to TRBD2. The V gene's germline CDR1 is LNHNV and CDR2 YYDKDF (reference sequence). The CDR3 has 16 amino acids. With V trimmed by 2 bases and J by 7 bases, 12 bases remained unmatched. The entire variable domain, with the rest obtained from reference TRBV15 and TRBJ2-7, is as follows: DAMVIQNPRYQVTQFGKPVTLSCSQTLNHNVMYWYQQKSSQAPKLLFHYYDKDFNNEADTPDNFQSRRPNTSFCFLDIRSPGLGDTAMYLCATSRIEGLAGWEQYFGPGTRLTVT.